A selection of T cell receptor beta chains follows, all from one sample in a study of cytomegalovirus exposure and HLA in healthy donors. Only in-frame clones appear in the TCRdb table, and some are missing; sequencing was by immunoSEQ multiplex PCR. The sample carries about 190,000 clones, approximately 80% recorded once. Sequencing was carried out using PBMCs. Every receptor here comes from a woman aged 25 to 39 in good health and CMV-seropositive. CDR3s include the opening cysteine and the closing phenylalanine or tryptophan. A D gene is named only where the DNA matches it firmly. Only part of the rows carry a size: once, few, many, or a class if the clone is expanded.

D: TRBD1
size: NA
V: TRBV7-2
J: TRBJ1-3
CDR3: CASSLVGQASGNTIYF
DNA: TGTGCCAGCAGCCTCGTAGGACAGGCCTCTGGAAACACCATATATTTT

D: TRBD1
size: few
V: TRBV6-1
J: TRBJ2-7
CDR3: CASSEPGQPSSYEQYF
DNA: TGTGCCAGCAGTGAACCGGGACAGCCTAGCTCCTACGAGCAGTACTTC

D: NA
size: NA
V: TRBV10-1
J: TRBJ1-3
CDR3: CASQGSGNTIYF
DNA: TGCGCCAGCCAGGGAAGTGGGAACACCATATATTTT

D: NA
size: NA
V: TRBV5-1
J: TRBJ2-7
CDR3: CASSPDSYEQYF
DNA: TGCGCCAGCAGCCCGGACAGCTACGAGCAGTACTTC

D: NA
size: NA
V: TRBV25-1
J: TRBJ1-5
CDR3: CASSEGSVFKPQHF
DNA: TGTGCCAGCAGTGAAGGGAGCGTTTTTAAGCCCCAGCATTTT

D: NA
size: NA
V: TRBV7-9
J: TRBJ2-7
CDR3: CASSHEANYEQYF
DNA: TGTGCCAGCAGCCACGAGGCCAACTACGAGCAGTACTTC

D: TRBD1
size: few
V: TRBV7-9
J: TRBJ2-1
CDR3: CATRQGEDSYNEQFF
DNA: TGTGCCACCAGACAGGGAGAGGACTCCTACAATGAGCAGTTCTTC

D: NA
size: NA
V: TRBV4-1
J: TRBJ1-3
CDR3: CASSLPSRTEKSFSGNTIYF
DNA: TGCGCCAGCAGCTTACCCTCCAGGACAGAAAAAAGTTTCTCTGGAAACACCATATATTTT

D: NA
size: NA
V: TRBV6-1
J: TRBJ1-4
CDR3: CASSEVGGTNEKLFF
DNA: TGTGCCAGCAGTGAAGTGGGCGGGACTAATGAAAAACTGTTTTTT

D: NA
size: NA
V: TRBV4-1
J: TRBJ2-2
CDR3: CASSPRITGELFF
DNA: TGCGCCAGCAGCCCGCGGATCACCGGGGAGCTGTTTTTT

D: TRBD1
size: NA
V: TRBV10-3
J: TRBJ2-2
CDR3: CAITDDRGGTGELFF
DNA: TGTGCCATCACGGATGACAGGGGTGGCACCGGGGAGCTGTTTTTT

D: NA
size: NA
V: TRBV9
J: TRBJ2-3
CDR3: CASSVAGGLVTDTQYF
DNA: TGTGCCAGCAGCGTAGCTGGGGGCCTAGTCACAGATACGCAGTATTTT

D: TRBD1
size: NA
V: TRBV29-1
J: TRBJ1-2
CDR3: CSATRQGWAYTF
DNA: TGCAGCGCTACGCGACAGGGGTGGGCCTACACCTTC

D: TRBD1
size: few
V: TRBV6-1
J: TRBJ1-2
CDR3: CASRVTGVWIYGYTF
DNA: TGTGCCAGCAGAGTGACAGGGGTTTGGATCTATGGCTACACCTTC

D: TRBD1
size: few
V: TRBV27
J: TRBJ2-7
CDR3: CASRKQGVSYEQYF
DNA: TGTGCCAGCAGAAAGCAGGGGGTCTCCTACGAGCAGTACTTC

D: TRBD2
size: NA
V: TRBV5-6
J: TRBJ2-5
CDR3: CASSGATSAQETQYF
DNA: TGTGCCAGCAGCGGTGCGACTAGCGCCCAAGAGACCCAGTACTTC

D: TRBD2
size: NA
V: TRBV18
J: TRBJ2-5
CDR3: CASSPSTSGGGETQYF
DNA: TGTGCCAGCTCACCGTCGACTAGCGGGGGCGGGGAGACCCAGTACTTC

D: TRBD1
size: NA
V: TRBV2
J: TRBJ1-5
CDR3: CASSARDSPQPQHF
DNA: TGTGCCAGCAGTGCCAGGGACAGCCCTCAGCCCCAGCATTTT

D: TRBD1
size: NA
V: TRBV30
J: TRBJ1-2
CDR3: CASTSSWTGTGGDELNYGYTF
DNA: TGTGCCTCGACCAGCAGTTGGACCGGGACAGGGGGCGACGAACTCAACTATGGCTACACCTTC

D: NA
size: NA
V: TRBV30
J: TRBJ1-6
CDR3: CAWSVLGGINSPLHF
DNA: TGTGCCTGGAGTGTACTCGGGGGAATTAATTCACCCCTCCACTTT

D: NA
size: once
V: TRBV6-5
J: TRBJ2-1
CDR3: CASSYSKASRYNEQFF
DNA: TGTGCCAGCAGTTACTCGAAGGCTAGCAGATACAATGAGCAGTTCTTC

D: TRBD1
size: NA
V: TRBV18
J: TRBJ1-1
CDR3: CASSPAGQGSTEAFF
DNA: TGTGCCAGCTCACCGGCGGGACAGGGAAGCACTGAAGCTTTCTTT

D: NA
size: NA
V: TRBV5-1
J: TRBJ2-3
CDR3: CASSLVGVTDTQYF
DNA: TGCGCCAGCAGCTTGGTAGGGGTCACAGATACGCAGTATTTT

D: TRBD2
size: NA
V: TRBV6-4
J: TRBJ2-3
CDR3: CASSVLAGGKDTQYF
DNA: TGTGCCAGCAGTGTCCTAGCGGGGGGGAAAGATACGCAGTATTTT

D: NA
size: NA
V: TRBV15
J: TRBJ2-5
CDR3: CATSRDPQIVQYF
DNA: TGTGCCACCAGCAGAGACCCCCAGATTGTGCAGTACTTC

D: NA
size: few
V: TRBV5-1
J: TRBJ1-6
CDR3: CASSLVLRYSPLHF
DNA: TGCGCCAGCAGCTTGGTTCTACGCTATTCACCCCTCCACTTT

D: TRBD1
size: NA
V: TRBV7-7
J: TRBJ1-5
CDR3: CASSLEHRGGNQPQHF
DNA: TGTGCTAGCAGCTTAGAGCACAGGGGCGGTAATCAGCCCCAGCATTTT

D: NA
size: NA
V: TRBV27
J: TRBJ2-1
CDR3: CASSLMGVTSNEQFF
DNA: TGTGCCAGCAGTTTGATGGGCGTCACATCCAATGAGCAGTTCTTC

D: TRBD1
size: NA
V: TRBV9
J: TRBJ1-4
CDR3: CASSVDEDRGEKLFF
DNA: TGTGCCAGCAGCGTAGACGAGGACAGGGGTGAAAAACTGTTTTTT

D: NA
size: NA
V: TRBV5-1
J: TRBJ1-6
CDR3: CASSSGARNSPLHF
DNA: TGCGCCAGCAGCTCAGGGGCGCGCAATTCACCCCTCCACTTT

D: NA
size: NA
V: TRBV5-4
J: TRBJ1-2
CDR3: CASSFGEENCAF
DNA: TGTGCCAGCAGCTTCGGGGAGGAGAACTGCGCCTTC

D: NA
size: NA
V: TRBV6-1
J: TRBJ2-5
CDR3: CASSGHLQETQYF
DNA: TGTGCCAGCAGTGGACACCTCCAAGAGACCCAGTACTTC

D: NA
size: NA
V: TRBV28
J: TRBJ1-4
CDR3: CASKGSGATNEKLFF
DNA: TGTGCCAGCAAGGGGTCTGGGGCAACTAATGAAAAACTGTTTTTT

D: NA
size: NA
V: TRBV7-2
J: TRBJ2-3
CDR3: CASSPIKGVITDTQYF
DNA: TGTGCCAGCAGCCCCATAAAGGGGGTTATCACAGATACGCAGTATTTT

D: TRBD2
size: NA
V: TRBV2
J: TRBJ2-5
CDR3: CASSVLAGVIETQYF
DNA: TGTGCCAGCAGTGTTCTAGCGGGAGTCATTGAGACCCAGTACTTC

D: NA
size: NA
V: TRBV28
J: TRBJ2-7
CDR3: CASTLGGRGGSYEQYF
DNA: TGTGCCAGCACCCTAGGCGGTAGGGGGGGATCCTACGAGCAGTACTTC

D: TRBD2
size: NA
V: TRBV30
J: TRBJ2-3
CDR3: CAWSSRIREASTDTQYF
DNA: TGTGCCTGGAGTTCGCGTATTCGGGAGGCTAGCACAGATACGCAGTATTTT

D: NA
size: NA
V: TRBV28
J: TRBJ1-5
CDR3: CASSLPRGTGNQPQHF
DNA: TGTGCCAGCAGTTTGCCCCGGGGGACGGGCAATCAGCCCCAGCATTTT

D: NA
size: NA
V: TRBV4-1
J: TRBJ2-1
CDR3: CASSQVVYNEQFF
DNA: TGCGCCAGCAGCCAAGTAGTTTACAATGAGCAGTTCTTC

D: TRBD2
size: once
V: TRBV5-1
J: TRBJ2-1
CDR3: CASSLGLAGGYNEQFF
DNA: TGCGCCAGCAGCCTGGGACTAGCGGGAGGCTACAATGAGCAGTTCTTC

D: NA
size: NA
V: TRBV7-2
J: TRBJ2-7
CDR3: CASSLAATVYEQYF
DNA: TGTGCCAGCAGCTTAGCCGCGACAGTATACGAGCAGTACTTC

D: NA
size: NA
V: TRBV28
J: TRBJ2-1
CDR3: CATWARQGGYNEQFF
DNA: TGTGCCACCTGGGCCAGGCAGGGGGGCTACAATGAGCAGTTCTTC

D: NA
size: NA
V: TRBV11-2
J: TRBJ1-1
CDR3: CASSLGGGRGTEAFF
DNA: TGTGCCAGCAGCTTAGGCGGGGGCAGGGGCACTGAAGCTTTCTTT

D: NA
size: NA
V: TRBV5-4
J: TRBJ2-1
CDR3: CASSLGSGSYNEQFF
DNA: TGTGCCAGCAGCTTGGGTAGCGGCTCCTACAATGAGCAGTTCTTC

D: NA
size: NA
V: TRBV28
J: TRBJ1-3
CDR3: CASSSGSGRFGNTIYF
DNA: TGTGCCAGCAGCTCCGGATCAGGGAGGTTTGGAAACACCATATATTTT

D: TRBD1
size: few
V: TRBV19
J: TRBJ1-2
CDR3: CASNSRDRYYGYTF
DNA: TGTGCCAGCAATTCACGGGACAGATACTATGGCTACACCTTC

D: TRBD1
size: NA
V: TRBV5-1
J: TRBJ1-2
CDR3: CASSLIGGQGKGVGYGYTF
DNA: TGCGCCAGCAGCTTGATCGGAGGACAGGGCAAGGGAGTTGGCTATGGCTACACCTTC

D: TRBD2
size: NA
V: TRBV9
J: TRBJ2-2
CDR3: CASSKIAGTANTGELFF
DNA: TGTGCCAGCAGTAAGATAGCGGGCACAGCTAACACCGGGGAGCTGTTTTTT

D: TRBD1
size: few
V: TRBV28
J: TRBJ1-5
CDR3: CASSTRTGWGQPQHF
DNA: TGTGCCAGCAGTACCCGGACAGGCTGGGGTCAGCCCCAGCATTTT

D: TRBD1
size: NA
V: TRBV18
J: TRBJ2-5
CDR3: CASSTGQGYGETQYF
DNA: TGTGCCAGCTCAACGGGACAGGGGTACGGAGAGACCCAGTACTTC

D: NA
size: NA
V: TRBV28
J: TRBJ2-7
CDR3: CASRAPGVLYEQYF
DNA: TGTGCCAGCAGAGCCCCGGGGGTACTATACGAGCAGTACTTC

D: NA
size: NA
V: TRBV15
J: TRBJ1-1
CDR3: CATSTVVNTEAFF
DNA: TGTGCCACCAGCACAGTCGTGAACACTGAAGCTTTCTTT

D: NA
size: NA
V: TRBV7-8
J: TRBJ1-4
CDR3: CASSSHPGRHRDINEKLFF
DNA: TGTGCCAGCAGCTCCCACCCAGGACGTCATAGGGACATCAATGAAAAACTGTTTTTT

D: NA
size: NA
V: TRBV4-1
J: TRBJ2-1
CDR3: CASSQLELFDEQFF
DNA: TGCGCCAGCAGCCAACTTGAGCTGTTCGATGAGCAGTTCTTC

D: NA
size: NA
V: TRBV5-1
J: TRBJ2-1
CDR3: CASVEGGGYNEQFF
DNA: TGCGCCAGTGTGGAGGGGGGGGGATACAATGAGCAGTTCTTC

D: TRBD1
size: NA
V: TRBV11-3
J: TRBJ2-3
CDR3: CASSRTTGDADTQYF
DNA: TGTGCCAGCAGCCGAACGACAGGGGACGCAGATACGCAGTATTTT

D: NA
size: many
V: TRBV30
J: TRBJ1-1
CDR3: CAWSATAWNTEAFF
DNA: TGTGCCTGGAGTGCCACCGCGTGGAACACTGAAGCTTTCTTT

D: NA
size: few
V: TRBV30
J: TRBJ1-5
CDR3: CAWSARQVFNQPQHF
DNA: TGTGCCTGGAGTGCCCGACAGGTTTTCAATCAGCCCCAGCATTTT

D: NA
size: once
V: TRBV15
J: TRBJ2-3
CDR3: CATSREDRERDTQYF
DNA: TGTGCCACCAGCAGAGAGGACAGAGAGCGGGATACGCAGTATTTT